This T cell receptor beta chain was captured in a study of blood T cell repertoires in COVID-19. Overall study: Sites across the United States, Italy and Spain contributed samples from acute and convalescent COVID-19. Nucleic acid was either cDNA or gDNA, and it came from T cells, B-cell-depleted T cells, or PBMCs.

Germline V gene lookup returns CDR1 SGHRS and CDR2 YFSETQ. J gave up 1 base and V 0 bases, and 4 bases lay outside the gene matches. CDR3 length: 15 amino acids. The table came from immunoSEQ multiplex PCR; TCRdb's copy has only in-frame clones and leaves some out. There are about 190,000 clones in the sample; around four fifths occur only once, and around 15% lies in the top ten. The chain recombines TRBV5-1 with TRBJ2-7, with 7 bases fitting TRBD1. This TCR was recovered from a man under 40 with active or convalescent COVID-19. The sample comprised peripheral blood. In nucleotides, the CDR3 is TGCGCCAGCAGCTTGGCGTCAGGGGGATCCTACGAGCAGTACTTC. The encoded protein is CASSLASGGSYEQYF.